The T cell receptor (beta chain) described here comes from a study of T cell clonality in common variable immunodeficiency. Produced via immunoSEQ multiplex PCR; TCRdb's table is partial and in-frame only. Singletons are absent from the sample, which has around 42,000 clones. This clone was found a few times. Its antigen is undetermined. The read ends 3 residues before the CDR3 terminus; that terminus is restored from the germline J gene. Notes on the study in general: Repertoire-complication correlations in CVID were limited by patient heterogeneity. Shared TCRbeta clones were fewer between CVID subjects than controls. In common variable immunodeficiency, TCR beta chains reportedly carried fewer deletions and N-nucleotide insertions.

Trimming at V came to 3 bases and at J to 4 bases, leaving 14 bases not matched to a gene. The germline V gene has CDR1 DFQATT and CDR2 SNEGSKA (reference sequence). The CDR3 covers 17 residues. Aged roughly 8 to 70 years, CVID subjects averaged approximately 38 years old. Heparinized whole blood, 5 to 8 ml, came from each donor. Sequenced material: peripheral blood mononuclear cells. J is TRBJ2-7 and V is TRBV20-1; 11 nucleotides line up with TRBD2. The clonotype was recovered from a human donor with common variable immunodeficiency. CDR3 DNA, as far as it was read: TGCAGTGCTAGCAATGGGCTAGCGGGGGGATTTACGTACGAG. This sequence encodes CSASNGLAGGFTYE. In full, the CDR3 is CSASNGLAGGFTYEQYF.